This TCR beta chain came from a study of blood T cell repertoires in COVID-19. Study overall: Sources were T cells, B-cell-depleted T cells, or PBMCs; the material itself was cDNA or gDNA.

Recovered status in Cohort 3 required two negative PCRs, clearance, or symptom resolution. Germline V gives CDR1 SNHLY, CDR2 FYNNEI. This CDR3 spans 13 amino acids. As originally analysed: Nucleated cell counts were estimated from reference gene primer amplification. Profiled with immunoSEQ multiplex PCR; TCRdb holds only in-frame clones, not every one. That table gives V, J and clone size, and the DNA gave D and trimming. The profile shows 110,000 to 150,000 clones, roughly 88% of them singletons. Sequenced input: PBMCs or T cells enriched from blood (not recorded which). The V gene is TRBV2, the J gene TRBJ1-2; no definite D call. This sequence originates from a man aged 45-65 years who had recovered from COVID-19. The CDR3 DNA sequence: TGTGCGATAGGCACAGCAGGAAACTATGGCTACACCTTC. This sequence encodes CAIGTAGNYGYTF.